The source of this T cell receptor beta chain is a study of cytomegalovirus exposure and HLA in healthy donors. Findings and limits, study-wide: Other equally common chains were less clonally expanded than HLA-associated TCR beta chains, a later analysis showed. Rare TCR sequences dominated, though some public TCRs recurred in many donors. Among TCR beta chains, those listed as cytomegalovirus-associated numbered about 160.

Concerning this clone itself: Its antigen is as yet unknown.

Germline CDR1 is SGDLS and CDR2 is YYNGEE. The CDR3 totals 14 residues. V lost 4 bases, J lost 5 bases, and 8 bases stayed unmatched. This donor's CMV serostatus is unrecorded. 13 Jbeta primers and 60 Vbeta primers were used for the PCR. Only in-frame clones appear in the TCRdb table, and some are missing; sequencing was by immunoSEQ multiplex PCR. This sample yields about 82,000 clones, of which more than 60% are seen a single time; 10% to 15% belongs to the top ten. The TCR sequence derives from a human donor in good health. The specimen sequenced was PBMCs. The gene calls are TRBV9 and TRBJ2-7; 8 nucleotides match TRBD2. This CDR3 is CASSTSGTRNEQYF. The CDR3 DNA sequence: TGTGCCAGCAGCACCTCCGGGACTAGAAACGAGCAGTACTTC.